These T cell receptor beta chains were read from a single sample in a study of OX40 agonist ivuxolimab in advanced cancers. This table comes from immunoSEQ multiplex PCR, and its TCRdb copy is limited to in-frame clones, with some not included. The data contain fewer than 25,000 clones, less than 90% of them seen just once; the ten biggest clones take up 31%. Sequences were derived from CD4+ or CD8+ T cells sorted from blood, sampled in a trial of the OX40 agonist ivuxolimab. Receptors originate from an adult with an advanced solid tumor such as melanoma, head and neck, liver or kidney cancer. Each CDR3 is given with its conserved first and last residue. D genes are given only for firm matches. For some rows the clone size is stated as once, few or many, or as a class when expanded; others skip it.

size: .; J: TRBJ1-1; D: .; length: 14; V: TRBV18; DNA: TGTGCCAGCTCACCGACCAGGGAGACGCTTGAAGCTTTCTTT; CDR3: CASSPTRETLEAFF
size: .; J: TRBJ1-6; D: .; length: 16; V: TRBV7-2; DNA: TGTGCCAGCAGCACTGTCTTGGGGGAGGGAAACTCACCCCTCCACTTT; CDR3: CASSTVLGEGNSPLHF
size: .; J: TRBJ1-2; D: .; length: 14; V: TRBV28; DNA: TGTGCCAGCAGTTTTTTAGGAGGGACCTATGGCTACACCTTC; CDR3: CASSFLGGTYGYTF
size: .; J: TRBJ2-5; D: .; length: 14; V: TRBV6-6; DNA: TGTGCCAGCAGCCCCATGGGTGGACAAGAGACCCAGTACTTC; CDR3: CASSPMGGQETQYF
size: .; J: TRBJ2-1; D: TRBD2; length: 16; V: TRBV9; DNA: TGTGCCAGCAGCGTTTCCGGGACTAGCGGCCACAATGAGCAGTTCTTC; CDR3: CASSVSGTSGHNEQFF
size: once; J: TRBJ1-3; D: .; length: 12; V: TRBV5-6; DNA: TGCGCCGCTAGTTCATCTGGAAACACCATATATTTT; CDR3: CAASSSGNTIYF
size: .; J: TRBJ1-1; D: .; length: 12; V: TRBV5-1; DNA: TGCGCCAGCAGCTTGTCGGGGTCTGAAGCTTTCTTT; CDR3: CASSLSGSEAFF
size: .; J: TRBJ1-1; D: TRBD1; length: 17; V: TRBV7-2; DNA: TGTGCCAGCAGCTTAGGGCCGGGACAGTCAACCAACACTGAAGCTTTCTTT; CDR3: CASSLGPGQSTNTEAFF
size: .; J: TRBJ1-2; D: .; length: 14; V: TRBV5-5; DNA: TGTGCCAGCAGCTTGGCCGTTCAAACAGCTGGCTACACCTTC; CDR3: CASSLAVQTAGYTF
size: .; J: TRBJ2-7; D: .; length: 14; V: TRBV7-2; DNA: TGTGCCAGCAGCACGTCTCCAGGGAACTACGAGCAGTACTTC; CDR3: CASSTSPGNYEQYF
size: .; J: TRBJ2-5; D: TRBD2; length: 11; V: TRBV11-2; DNA: TGTGCCAGCAGCTTTTCGGGAGGCCAGTACTTC; CDR3: CASSFSGGQYF
size: .; J: TRBJ1-1; D: .; length: 16; V: TRBV6-1; DNA: TGTGCCAGCAGTGAAGAGGTTGGGGGGATGAACACTGAAGCTTTCTTT; CDR3: CASSEEVGGMNTEAFF